The rows below give T cell receptor beta chains drawn from one sample of a study of blood T cell repertoires in COVID-19. Only in-frame clones appear in the TCRdb table, and some are missing; sequencing was by immunoSEQ multiplex PCR. The repertoire holds 450,000 or so clones, with 90% as singletons. The sample consisted of PBMCs or T cells enriched from blood (not recorded which). Every receptor here comes from a man aged 18 to 29 who had recovered from COVID-19. Each CDR3 is given with its conserved first and last residue. A D gene is named only where the DNA matches it firmly. Clone size, where shown, is once, few, many, or a class for clones that have expanded.

V: TRBV5-5
D: TRBD1
size: .
J: TRBJ2-1
DNA: TGTGCCAGCATAGGACAGGGGGCTAGGAATGAGCAGTTCTTC
CDR3: CASIGQGARNEQFF

V: TRBV11-2
D: TRBD1
size: .
J: TRBJ2-1
DNA: TGTGCCAGCAGCGCAACAGGGGTGAGCTCCTACAATGAGCAGTTCTTC
CDR3: CASSATGVSSYNEQFF

V: TRBV5-5
D: TRBD1
size: .
J: TRBJ2-5
DNA: TGTGCCAGCAGCACGGACAGGGAGGAGACCCAGTACTTC
CDR3: CASSTDREETQYF

V: TRBV10-3
D: .
size: .
J: TRBJ1-1
DNA: TGTGCCATCAGTGAGTCTGGTTCGGGTCTTGGCACTGAAGCTTTCTTT
CDR3: CAISESGSGLGTEAFF

V: TRBV5-5
D: .
size: .
J: TRBJ1-2
DNA: TGTGCCAGCAGCTTGCCCAGAGGTGGCTACACCTTC
CDR3: CASSLPRGGYTF

V: TRBV12-5
D: TRBD1
size: .
J: TRBJ2-2
DNA: TGTGCTAGTGGCCGCACCGGGACAGGACGCGGGGAGCTGTTTTTT
CDR3: CASGRTGTGRGELFF

V: TRBV19
D: .
size: once
J: TRBJ1-5
DNA: TGTGCCAGTAGCCTATACCGACAGAACAATCAGCCCCAGCATTTT
CDR3: CASSLYRQNNQPQHF

V: TRBV6-2/TRBV6-3
D: .
size: .
J: TRBJ1-2
DNA: TGTGCCAGCAGTCTCCTCGCGAGTAGTGGCTACACCTTC
CDR3: CASSLLASSGYTF

V: TRBV19
D: .
size: .
J: TRBJ1-1
DNA: TGTGCCAGTAGTCCGACAGGGAACACTGAAGCTTTCTTT
CDR3: CASSPTGNTEAFF

V: TRBV5-6
D: TRBD1
size: .
J: TRBJ1-1
DNA: TGTGCCAGCAGCCCAGGGGGGTTCGGAGCTTTCTTT
CDR3: CASSPGGFGAFF

V: TRBV28
D: .
size: .
J: TRBJ2-7
DNA: TGTGCCAGCACTTCAAGGGCGGGACGGACGTCCTACGAGCAGTACTTC
CDR3: CASTSRAGRTSYEQYF

V: TRBV3-1/TRBV3-2
D: TRBD1
size: .
J: TRBJ2-3
DNA: TGTGCCAGCAGCCAAGAACCGGGACAGTACACAGATACGCAGTATTTT
CDR3: CASSQEPGQYTDTQYF

V: TRBV5-4
D: TRBD1
size: .
J: TRBJ1-3
DNA: TGTGCCAGCAGCCAGCGGACAGGAAAATGGTCCATGGGAAACACCATATATTTT
CDR3: CASSQRTGKWSMGNTIYF

V: TRBV28
D: .
size: .
J: TRBJ1-3
DNA: TGTGCCAGCAGTCTCCCCGGAAACACCATATATTTT
CDR3: CASSLPGNTIYF

V: TRBV18
D: .
size: .
J: TRBJ1-2
DNA: TGTGCCAGCTCACCCACCCGCGGCTATGGCTACACCTTC
CDR3: CASSPTRGYGYTF

V: TRBV3-1/TRBV3-2
D: .
size: .
J: TRBJ1-5
DNA: TGTGCCAGCAGCTCAGGGTATAGCAATCAGCCCCAGCATTTT
CDR3: CASSSGYSNQPQHF

V: TRBV29-1
D: TRBD1
size: .
J: TRBJ1-6
DNA: TGCAGCGTTCGACAGGGTAGTATGTCACCCCTCCACTTT
CDR3: CSVRQGSMSPLHF

V: TRBV5-1
D: TRBD1
size: .
J: TRBJ1-2
DNA: TGCGCCAGCAGCTCGACGACCGGGACAGGGAATGGCTACACCTTC
CDR3: CASSSTTGTGNGYTF

V: TRBV2
D: .
size: .
J: TRBJ2-6
DNA: TGTGCCTTTAGACAGTCCGGGGCCAACGTCCTGACTTTC
CDR3: CAFRQSGANVLTF

V: TRBV4-2
D: .
size: .
J: TRBJ1-2
DNA: TGTGCCAGCAGCCACCTTTCAGACAGCCTCAACTATGGCTACACCTTC
CDR3: CASSHLSDSLNYGYTF

V: TRBV18
D: TRBD2
size: .
J: TRBJ2-7
DNA: TGTGCCAGCTCACCCGGACTAGCGGGAGTAGCGATTAGGGACGAGCAGTACTTC
CDR3: CASSPGLAGVAIRDEQYF

V: TRBV18
D: .
size: .
J: TRBJ1-5
DNA: TGTGCCAGCTCACCCGACGGGAGCAATCAGCCCCAGCATTTT
CDR3: CASSPDGSNQPQHF

V: TRBV24-1
D: TRBD1
size: .
J: TRBJ1-5
DNA: TGTGCCACCAGTGAATCCGGGACAGGGAATCAGCCCCAGCATTTT
CDR3: CATSESGTGNQPQHF

V: TRBV7-9
D: TRBD2
size: .
J: TRBJ2-1
DNA: TGTGCCAGCAGCCAAACTAGCGGGCCCCACAATGAGCAGTTCTTC
CDR3: CASSQTSGPHNEQFF

V: TRBV5-1
D: TRBD1
size: .
J: TRBJ1-1
DNA: TGCGCCAGCAGCCAGGGACAGGGGGCGATTGGCACTGAAGCTTTCTTT
CDR3: CASSQGQGAIGTEAFF

V: TRBV9
D: .
size: .
J: TRBJ1-1
DNA: TGTGCCAGCAGCGTAGAGGGGATTTCTGAAGCTTTCTTT
CDR3: CASSVEGISEAFF

V: TRBV5-4
D: .
size: .
J: TRBJ2-1
DNA: TGTGCCAGCAGCCCCGGGGTGCTTGAGCAGTTCTTC
CDR3: CASSPGVLEQFF

V: TRBV19
D: TRBD1
size: .
J: TRBJ1-3
DNA: TGTGCCAGCGGGACAGGCGTTTCTGGAAACACCATATATTTT
CDR3: CASGTGVSGNTIYF

V: TRBV19
D: .
size: .
J: TRBJ1-1
DNA: TGTGCCAGTAGTATAGAGCCAGGGAGGGAGGCTGAAGCTTTCTTT
CDR3: CASSIEPGREAEAFF

V: TRBV4-1
D: .
size: .
J: TRBJ2-1
DNA: TGCGCCAGCAGCCACGTATTAACGGCACTAGCAGGCCTAAACAATGAGCAGTTCTTC
CDR3: CASSHVLTALAGLNNEQFF

V: TRBV6-5
D: .
size: .
J: TRBJ1-4
DNA: TGTGCCAGCAGTTACGGTTTGCGGGGACGGGGTGAAAAACTGTTTTTT
CDR3: CASSYGLRGRGEKLFF

V: TRBV29-1
D: TRBD1
size: .
J: TRBJ2-7
DNA: TGCAGCGCCTCGGGACAGAGGACCTACGAGCAGTACTTC
CDR3: CSASGQRTYEQYF

V: TRBV6-5
D: .
size: few
J: TRBJ1-4
DNA: TGTGCCAGCAGTTTTGAACAGGGTGAAAAACTGTTTTTT
CDR3: CASSFEQGEKLFF

V: TRBV12-2
D: .
size: .
J: TRBJ1-4
DNA: TGTGCAAGTCGCTTACTGAGGACAGGGGAAAAACTGTTTTTT
CDR3: CASRLLRTGEKLFF

V: TRBV7-3
D: TRBD1
size: .
J: TRBJ1-1
DNA: TGTGCCAGCAGCCTCCGGACAGGGCTGAACACTGAAGCTTTCTTT
CDR3: CASSLRTGLNTEAFF

V: TRBV9
D: .
size: .
J: TRBJ2-2
DNA: TGTGCCAGCAGCGTAACTGGGAACACCGGGGAGCTGTTTTTT
CDR3: CASSVTGNTGELFF

V: TRBV11-2
D: .
size: .
J: TRBJ1-1
DNA: TGTGCCAGCAGTCCTGACAGGTTGGGTGAAGCTTTCTTT
CDR3: CASSPDRLGEAFF

V: TRBV3-1/TRBV3-2
D: .
size: .
J: TRBJ2-3
DNA: TGTGCCAGCAGCCAAGACGGAGTGGATACGCAGTATTTT
CDR3: CASSQDGVDTQYF

V: TRBV30
D: TRBD1
size: once
J: TRBJ2-7
DNA: TGTGCCGAGGGACAGGGGACCTACGAGCAGTACTTC
CDR3: CAEGQGTYEQYF

V: TRBV28
D: .
size: .
J: TRBJ2-1
DNA: TGTGCCAGCAGTCCGAGACCGGGATCAGGAAATGAGCAGTTCTTC
CDR3: CASSPRPGSGNEQFF

V: TRBV28
D: TRBD2
size: .
J: TRBJ2-7
DNA: TGTGCCAGCAGCCCGGGACTAGCGGGAACTGGCTACGAGCAGTACTTC
CDR3: CASSPGLAGTGYEQYF

V: TRBV9
D: TRBD1
size: once
J: TRBJ2-1
DNA: TGTGCCAGCAGCGCGGGACAGAACTCCTACAATGAGCAGTTCTTC
CDR3: CASSAGQNSYNEQFF

V: TRBV2
D: TRBD2
size: .
J: TRBJ2-1
DNA: TGTGCCAGCAGCCCGACTAGCGGGAGAGTGAATGAGCAGTTCTTC
CDR3: CASSPTSGRVNEQFF

V: TRBV27
D: .
size: .
J: TRBJ1-6
DNA: TGTGCCAGCAGAAACAGGAGCTCCTATAATTCACCCCTCCACTTT
CDR3: CASRNRSSYNSPLHF

V: TRBV24-1
D: TRBD1
size: .
J: TRBJ2-7
DNA: TGTGCCACCAGTGACCCGGACAGGGCCTACGAGCAGTACTTC
CDR3: CATSDPDRAYEQYF

V: TRBV5-1
D: TRBD1
size: .
J: TRBJ1-2
DNA: TGCGCCAGCAAAGAGACTTCCTGGACAGGTTTGGTTGGCTACACCTTC
CDR3: CASKETSWTGLVGYTF

V: TRBV5-5
D: TRBD1
size: once
J: TRBJ2-6
DNA: TGTGCCAGCAGATTTCGGGACAGGGTTTCTGGGGCCAACGTCCTGACTTTC
CDR3: CASRFRDRVSGANVLTF

V: TRBV27
D: TRBD1
size: .
J: TRBJ1-2
DNA: TGTGCCAGCAGAAGCGCCGACAGGGTAAATGGCTACACCTTC
CDR3: CASRSADRVNGYTF

V: TRBV5-4
D: .
size: .
J: TRBJ1-2
DNA: TGTGCCAGCAGCCCCCCGGGTCCATTTGGCTATGGCTACACCTTC
CDR3: CASSPPGPFGYGYTF

V: TRBV27
D: .
size: .
J: TRBJ2-3
DNA: TGTGCCAGCAGTTTTCGGTCAGGGATGGATACGCAGTATTTT
CDR3: CASSFRSGMDTQYF

V: TRBV4-1
D: .
size: .
J: TRBJ2-3
DNA: TGCGCCAGCAGCCAATCACTAGGTCGGCAGTATTTT
CDR3: CASSQSLGRQYF

V: TRBV3-1/TRBV3-2
D: TRBD1
size: .
J: TRBJ1-5
DNA: TGTGCCAGCAGCCAAGGCGGGACAGTCAGCAATCAGCCCCAGCATTTT
CDR3: CASSQGGTVSNQPQHF

V: TRBV7-6
D: .
size: .
J: TRBJ2-1
DNA: TGTGCCAGCAGCTTAGGGAGCGGAGGGAACTACAATGAGCAGTTCTTC
CDR3: CASSLGSGGNYNEQFF